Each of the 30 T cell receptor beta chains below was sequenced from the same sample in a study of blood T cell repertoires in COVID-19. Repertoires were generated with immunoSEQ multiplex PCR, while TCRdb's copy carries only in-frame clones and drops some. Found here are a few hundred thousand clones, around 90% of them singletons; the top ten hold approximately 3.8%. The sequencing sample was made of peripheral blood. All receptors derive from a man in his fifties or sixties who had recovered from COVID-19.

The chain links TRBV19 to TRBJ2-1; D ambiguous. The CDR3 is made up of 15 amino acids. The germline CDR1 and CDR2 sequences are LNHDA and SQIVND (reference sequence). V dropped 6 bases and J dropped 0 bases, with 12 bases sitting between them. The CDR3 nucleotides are TGTGCCAGTAGAACTCACAGCAGCTCCTACAATGAGCAGTTCTTC. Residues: CASRTHSSSYNEQFF.

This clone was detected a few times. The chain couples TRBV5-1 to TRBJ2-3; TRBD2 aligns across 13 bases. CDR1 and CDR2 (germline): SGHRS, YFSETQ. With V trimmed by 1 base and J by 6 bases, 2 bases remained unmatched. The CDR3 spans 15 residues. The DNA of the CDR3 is TGCGCCAGCAGCTTGAGGGGACTAGCGGGGGATACGCAGTATTTT. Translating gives CASSLRGLAGDTQYF.

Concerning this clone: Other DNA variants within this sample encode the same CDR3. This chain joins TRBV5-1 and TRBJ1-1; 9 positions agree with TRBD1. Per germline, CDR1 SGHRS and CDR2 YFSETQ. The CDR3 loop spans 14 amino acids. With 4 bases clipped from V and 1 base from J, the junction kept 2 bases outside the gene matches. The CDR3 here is CASSTGQGNTEAFF. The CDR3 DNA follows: TGCGCCAGCAGCACGGGACAGGGGAACACTGAAGCTTTCTTT.

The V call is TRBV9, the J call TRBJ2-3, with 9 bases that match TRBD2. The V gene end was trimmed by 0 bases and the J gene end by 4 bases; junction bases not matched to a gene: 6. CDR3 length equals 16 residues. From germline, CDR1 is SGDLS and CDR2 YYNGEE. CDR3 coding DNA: TGTGCCAGCAGCGTAGTTGCGGGGGGGCGTGCAGATACGCAGTATTTT. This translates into CASSVVAGGRADTQYF.

The CDR3 is CASSEENRDTQPQHF. The CDR3 nucleotides are TGCGCCAGCAGTGAGGAAAACAGGGATACTCAGCCCCAGCATTTT. The J gene is TRBJ1-5, the V gene TRBV10-2, with a possible D match to TRBD1 (6 bases). Between the trimmed V and J ends, which lost 2 bases and 6 bases, there was a span of 14 bases. The germline V gene encodes CDR1 WSHSY and CDR2 SAAADI. There are 15 residues in the CDR3.

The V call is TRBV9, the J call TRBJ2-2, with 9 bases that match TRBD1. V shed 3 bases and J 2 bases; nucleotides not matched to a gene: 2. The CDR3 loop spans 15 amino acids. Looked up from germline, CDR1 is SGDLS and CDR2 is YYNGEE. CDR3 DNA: TGTGCCAGCAGCGGGACAGGGGCAAACACCGGGGAGCTGTTTTTT. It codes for CASSGTGANTGELFF.

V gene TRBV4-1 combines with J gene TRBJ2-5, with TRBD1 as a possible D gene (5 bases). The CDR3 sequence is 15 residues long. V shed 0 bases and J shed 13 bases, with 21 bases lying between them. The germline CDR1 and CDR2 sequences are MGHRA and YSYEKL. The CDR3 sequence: CASSQEPSKGPSRYF. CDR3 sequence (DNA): TGCGCCAGCAGCCAAGAACCGAGCAAGGGGCCCAGTCGGTACTTC.

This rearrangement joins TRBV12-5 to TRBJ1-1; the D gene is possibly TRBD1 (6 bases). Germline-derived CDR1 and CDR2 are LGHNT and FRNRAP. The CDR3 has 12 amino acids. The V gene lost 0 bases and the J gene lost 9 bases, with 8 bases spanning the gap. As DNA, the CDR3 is TGTGCTAGTGGTTTGGTACAGGGCAAAGCTTTCTTT. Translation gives CASGLVQGKAFF.

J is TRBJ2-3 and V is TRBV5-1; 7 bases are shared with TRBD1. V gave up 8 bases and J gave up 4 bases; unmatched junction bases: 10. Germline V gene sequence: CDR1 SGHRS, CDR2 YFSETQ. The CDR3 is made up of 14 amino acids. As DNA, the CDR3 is TGCGCCAGTGGGCCGGGACAGCTTCCAGATACGCAGTATTTT. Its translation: CASGPGQLPDTQYF. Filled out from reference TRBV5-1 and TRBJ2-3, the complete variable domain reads KAGVTQTPRYLIKTRGQQVTLSCSPISGHRSVSWYQQTPGQGLQFLFEYFSETQRNKGNFPGRFSGRQFSNSRSEMNVSTLELGDSALYLCASGPGQLPDTQYFGPGTRLTVL.

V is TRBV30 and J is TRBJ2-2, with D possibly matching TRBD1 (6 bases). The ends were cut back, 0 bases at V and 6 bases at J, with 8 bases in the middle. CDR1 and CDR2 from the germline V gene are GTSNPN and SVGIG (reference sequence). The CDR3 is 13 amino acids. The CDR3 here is CAWSVGQPGELFF. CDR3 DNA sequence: TGTGCCTGGAGTGTAGGACAGCCCGGGGAGCTGTTTTTT. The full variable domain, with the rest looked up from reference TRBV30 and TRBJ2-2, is SQTIHQWPATLVQPVGSPLSLECTVEGTSNPNLYWYRQAAGRGLQLLFYSVGIGQISSEVPQNLSASRPQDRQFILSSKKLLLSDSGFYLCAWSVGQPGELFFGEGSRLTVL.

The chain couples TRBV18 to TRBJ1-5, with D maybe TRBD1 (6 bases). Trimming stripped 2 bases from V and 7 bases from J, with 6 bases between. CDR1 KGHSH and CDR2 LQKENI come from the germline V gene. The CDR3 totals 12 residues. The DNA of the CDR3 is TGTGCCAGCTCACCAGGGGGCCAGCCCCAGCATTTT. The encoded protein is CASSPGGQPQHF.

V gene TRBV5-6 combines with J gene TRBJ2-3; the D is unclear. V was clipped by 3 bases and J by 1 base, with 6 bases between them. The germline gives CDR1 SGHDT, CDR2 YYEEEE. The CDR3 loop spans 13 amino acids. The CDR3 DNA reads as TGTGCCAGCAGCTCCGTTCGCACAGATACGCAGTATTTT. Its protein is CASSSVRTDTQYF. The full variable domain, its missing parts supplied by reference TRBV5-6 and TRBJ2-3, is DAGVTQSPTHLIKTRGQQVTLRCSPKSGHDTVSWYQQALGQGPQFIFQYYEEEERQRGNFPDRFSGHQFPNYSSELNVNALLLGDSALYLCASSSVRTDTQYFGPGTRLTVL.

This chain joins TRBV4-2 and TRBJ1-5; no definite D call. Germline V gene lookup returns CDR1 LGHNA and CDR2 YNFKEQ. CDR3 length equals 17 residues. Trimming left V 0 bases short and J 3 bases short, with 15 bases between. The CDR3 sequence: CASSQDLNGILNQPQHF. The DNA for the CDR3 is TGTGCCAGCAGCCAAGATTTGAATGGCATCCTCAATCAGCCCCAGCATTTT.

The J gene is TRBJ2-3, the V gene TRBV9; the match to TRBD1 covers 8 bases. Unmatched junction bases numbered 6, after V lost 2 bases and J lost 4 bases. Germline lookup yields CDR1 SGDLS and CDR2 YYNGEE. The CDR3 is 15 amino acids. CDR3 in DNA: TGTGCCAGCAGCGTCCGACAGGGGCGATCAGATACGCAGTATTTT. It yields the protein CASSVRQGRSDTQYF.

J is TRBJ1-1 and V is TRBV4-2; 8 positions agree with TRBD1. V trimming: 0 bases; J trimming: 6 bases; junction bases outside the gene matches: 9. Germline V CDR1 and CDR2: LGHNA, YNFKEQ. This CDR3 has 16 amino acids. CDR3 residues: CASSQDLGTGVAEAFF. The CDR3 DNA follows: TGTGCCAGCAGCCAAGATCTCGGGACAGGAGTGGCTGAAGCTTTCTTT.

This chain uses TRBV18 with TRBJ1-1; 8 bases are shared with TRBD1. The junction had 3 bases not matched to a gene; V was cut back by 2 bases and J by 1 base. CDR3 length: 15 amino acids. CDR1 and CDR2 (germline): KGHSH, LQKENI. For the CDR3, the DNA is TGTGCCAGCTCACCATCCGGGACAGGGAACACTGAAGCTTTCTTT. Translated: CASSPSGTGNTEAFF.

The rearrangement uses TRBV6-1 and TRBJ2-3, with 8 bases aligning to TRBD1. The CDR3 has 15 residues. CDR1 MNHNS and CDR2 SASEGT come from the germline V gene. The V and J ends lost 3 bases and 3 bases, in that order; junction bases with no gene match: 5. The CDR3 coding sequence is TGTGCCAGCAGTGACGTCAGGGGGCGGACAGATACGCAGTATTTT. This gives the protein CASSDVRGRTDTQYF.

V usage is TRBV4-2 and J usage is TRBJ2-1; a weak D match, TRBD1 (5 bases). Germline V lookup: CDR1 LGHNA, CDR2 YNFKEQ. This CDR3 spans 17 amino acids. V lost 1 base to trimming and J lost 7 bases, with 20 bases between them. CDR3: CASSQVPPQGLGNEQFF. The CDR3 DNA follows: TGTGCCAGCAGCCAAGTCCCCCCCCAGGGATTAGGGAATGAGCAGTTCTTC.

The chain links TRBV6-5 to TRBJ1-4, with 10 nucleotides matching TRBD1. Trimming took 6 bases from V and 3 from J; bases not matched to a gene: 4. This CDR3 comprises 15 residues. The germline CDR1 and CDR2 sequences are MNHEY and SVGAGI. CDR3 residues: CASRAGQGANEKLFF. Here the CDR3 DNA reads TGTGCCAGCAGGGCTGGACAGGGGGCTAATGAAAAACTGTTTTTT.

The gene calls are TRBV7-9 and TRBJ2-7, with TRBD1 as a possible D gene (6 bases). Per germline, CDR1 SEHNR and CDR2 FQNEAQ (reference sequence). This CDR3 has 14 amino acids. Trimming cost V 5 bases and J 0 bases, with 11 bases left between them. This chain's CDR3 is CASSPGQSSYEQYF. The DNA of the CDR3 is TGTGCCAGCAGCCCCGGACAGAGCTCCTACGAGCAGTACTTC.

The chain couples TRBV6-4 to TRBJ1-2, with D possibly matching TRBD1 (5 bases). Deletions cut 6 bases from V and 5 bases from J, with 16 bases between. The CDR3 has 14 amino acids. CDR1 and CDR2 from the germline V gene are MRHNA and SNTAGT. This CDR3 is CASSPGMEGYGYTF. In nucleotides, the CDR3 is TGTGCCAGCAGCCCCGGGATGGAGGGGTATGGCTACACCTTC.

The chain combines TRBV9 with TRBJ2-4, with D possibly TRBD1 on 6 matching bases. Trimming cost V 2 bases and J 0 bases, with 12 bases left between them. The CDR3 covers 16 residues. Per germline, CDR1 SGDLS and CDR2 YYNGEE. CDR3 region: CASSVMDSLAKNIQYF. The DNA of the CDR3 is TGTGCCAGCAGCGTCATGGACAGCCTAGCCAAAAACATTCAGTACTTC.

CDR3 in amino acids: CASSLARDRTNTGELFF. CDR3 DNA: TGCGCCAGCAGCTTGGCCAGGGACAGGACCAACACCGGGGAGCTGTTTTTT. This chain links TRBV5-1 with TRBJ2-2; TRBD1 matches 8 bases. The germline gives CDR1 SGHRS, CDR2 YFSETQ. V was clipped by 0 bases and J by 2 bases; unmatched bases: 6. The CDR3 has 17 residues.

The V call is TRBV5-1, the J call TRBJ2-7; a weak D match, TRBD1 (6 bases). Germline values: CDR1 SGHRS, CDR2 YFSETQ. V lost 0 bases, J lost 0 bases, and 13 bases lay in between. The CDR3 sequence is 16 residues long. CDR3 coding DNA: TGCGCCAGCAGCTTGGTTGCAGGGGCTAGCTCCTACGAGCAGTACTTC. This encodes CASSLVAGASSYEQYF.

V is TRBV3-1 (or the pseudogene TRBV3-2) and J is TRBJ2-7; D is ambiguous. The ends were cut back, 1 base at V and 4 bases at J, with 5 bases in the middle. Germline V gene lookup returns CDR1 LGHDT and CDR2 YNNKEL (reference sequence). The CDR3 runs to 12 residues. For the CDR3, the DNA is TGTGCCAGCAGCCAAGGTTTATACGAGCAGTACTTC. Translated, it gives CASSQGLYEQYF.

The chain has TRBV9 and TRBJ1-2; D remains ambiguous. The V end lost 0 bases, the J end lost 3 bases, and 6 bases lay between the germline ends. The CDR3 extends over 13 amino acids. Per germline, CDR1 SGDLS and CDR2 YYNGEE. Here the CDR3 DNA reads TGTGCCAGCAGCGTAGTGCAGGACTATGGCTACACCTTC. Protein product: CASSVVQDYGYTF.

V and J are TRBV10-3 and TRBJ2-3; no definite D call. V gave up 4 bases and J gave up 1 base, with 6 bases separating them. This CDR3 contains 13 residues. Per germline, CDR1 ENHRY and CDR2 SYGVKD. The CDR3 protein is CAISGPGTDTQYF. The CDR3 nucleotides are TGTGCCATCAGTGGGCCCGGCACAGATACGCAGTATTTT.

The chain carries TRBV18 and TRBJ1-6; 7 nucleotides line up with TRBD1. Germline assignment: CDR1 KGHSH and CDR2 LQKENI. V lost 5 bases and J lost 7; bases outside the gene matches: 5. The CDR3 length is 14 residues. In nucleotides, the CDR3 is TGTGCCAGCTCAGTGGGGACAGCCAATTCACCCCTCCACTTT. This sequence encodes CASSVGTANSPLHF.

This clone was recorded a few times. For the CDR3, the DNA is TGTGCCAGCAGTTACGTTATGAGTAGCAATCAGCCCCAGCATTTT. Amino acids: CASSYVMSSNQPQHF. This chain links TRBV6-2 or TRBV6-3 with TRBJ1-5; the D is unclear. Trimming cost V 2 bases and J 0 bases, with 8 bases left between them. This CDR3 is built from 15 residues. From germline, CDR1 is MNHEY and CDR2 SVGEGT.

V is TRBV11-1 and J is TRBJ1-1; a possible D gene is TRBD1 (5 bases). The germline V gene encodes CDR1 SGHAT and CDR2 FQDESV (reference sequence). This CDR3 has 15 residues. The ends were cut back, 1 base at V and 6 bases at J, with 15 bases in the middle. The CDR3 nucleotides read TGTGCCAGCAGCTTAGTGACAGTTGGGTTGGCTGAAGCTTTCTTT. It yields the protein CASSLVTVGLAEAFF.